Each of the 9 T cell receptor beta chains below was sequenced from the same sample in a study of blood T cell repertoires in COVID-19. Sequenced by immunoSEQ multiplex PCR; TCRdb stores in-frame clones only, minus some. The sample has roughly 240,000 clones, 83% seen once. The source material was PBMCs or T cells enriched from blood (not recorded which). The receptors were sampled from a middle-aged woman who had been exposed to COVID-19.

In its sample, this clone was seen many times. J is TRBJ1-5 and V is TRBV15, with D possibly being TRBD1 (6 bases). With 0 bases removed from V and 5 bases from J, the gap between germline ends came to 11 bases. The CDR3 runs 15 residues. Germline loops: CDR1 LNHNV, CDR2 YYDKDF (reference sequence). The CDR3 region has the DNA TGTGCCACCAGCAGAGAGCAGGGGCCCCATCAGCCCCAGCATTTT. Encoded protein: CATSREQGPHQPQHF.

This chain joins TRBV27 and TRBJ2-7, with TRBD2 matching 10 bases. V dropped 6 bases and J dropped 0; count of bases not matched to a gene: 2. CDR3 size: 14 residues. Germline V gene lookup returns CDR1 MNHEY and CDR2 SMNVEV (reference sequence). As DNA, the CDR3 is TGTGCCAGCAGATCTAGCGGGGGCTCCTACGAGCAGTACTTC. It specifies CASRSSGGSYEQYF.

A single count supports this clone. The gene calls are TRBV5-1 and TRBJ2-3; TRBD1 agrees at 7 bases. In germline, CDR1 is SGHRS, CDR2 YFSETQ. V gave up 4 bases and J gave up 2 bases; unmatched junction bases: 10. The CDR3 is made up of 16 amino acids. This chain's CDR3 is CASSRSGTAVTDTQYF. The CDR3 bases are TGCGCCAGCAGCCGATCGGGGACAGCAGTCACAGATACGCAGTATTTT.

This clone was seen a handful of times. The chain links TRBV15 to TRBJ1-5, with TRBD1 as a possible D gene (5 bases). The length of the CDR3 is 14 residues. V was clipped by 4 bases and J by 8 bases, with 15 bases between them. Germline V gene lookup returns CDR1 LNHNV and CDR2 YYDKDF (reference sequence). DNA of the CDR3: TGTGCCACCAGCATAACGGGGGGAGATAAGCCCCAGCATTTT. Translation gives CATSITGGDKPQHF.

The rearrangement joins TRBV10-3 to TRBJ1-1; no reliable D call. The CDR3 spans 16 residues. V was shortened by 0 bases and J by 1 base, with 12 bases between the two germline ends. Germline CDR1 and CDR2: ENHRY and SYGVKD. The CDR3 nucleotides are TGTGCCATCAGTGAGTCAGAGGGAGTCAGGAACACTGAAGCTTTCTTT. The encoded protein is CAISESEGVRNTEAFF.

The chain employs TRBV7-9 and TRBJ1-3; D possibly corresponds to TRBD1 (6 bases). The CDR3 has 13 residues. V was clipped by 6 bases and J by 4 bases, with 10 bases between them. Germline V gene lookup returns CDR1 SEHNR and CDR2 FQNEAQ (reference sequence). Written as DNA, the CDR3 is TGTGCCAGCAGTTCAGGGGAAGGAAACACCATATATTTT. Amino acid sequence: CASSSGEGNTIYF.

This rearrangement joins TRBV11-3 to TRBJ1-1; D is ambiguous. Between the trimmed V and J ends, which lost 2 bases and 1 base, there was a span of 5 bases. Germline V CDR1 and CDR2: SGHNT, YENEEA. This CDR3 spans 13 amino acids. The CDR3 sequence: CASSLFGNTEAFF. The CDR3, as DNA: TGTGCCAGCAGCTTATTCGGGAACACTGAAGCTTTCTTT.

V and J are TRBV6-1 and TRBJ2-1; 9 bases are a match to TRBD2. Germline lookup yields CDR1 MNHNS and CDR2 SASEGT. The trim removed 2 bases at V and 3 bases at J, leaving 5 bases unmatched. The CDR3 covers 16 residues. In nucleotides, the CDR3 is TGTGCCAGCAGTGAACAGCCTAGCGGGGACTACAATGAGCAGTTCTTC. Its translation: CASSEQPSGDYNEQFF.

The CDR3 nucleotides are TGTGCCAGCAGCCCGGACTCGGACAGGGGTCCCGAGACCCAGTACTTC. It specifies CASSPDSDRGPETQYF. The chain recombines TRBV5-4 with TRBJ2-5, with 9 bases aligning to TRBD1. Germline V CDR1 and CDR2: SGHNT, YYREEE (reference sequence). The ends lost 4 bases at V and 5 bases at J; junction bases unmatched: 12. The CDR3 totals 16 residues.